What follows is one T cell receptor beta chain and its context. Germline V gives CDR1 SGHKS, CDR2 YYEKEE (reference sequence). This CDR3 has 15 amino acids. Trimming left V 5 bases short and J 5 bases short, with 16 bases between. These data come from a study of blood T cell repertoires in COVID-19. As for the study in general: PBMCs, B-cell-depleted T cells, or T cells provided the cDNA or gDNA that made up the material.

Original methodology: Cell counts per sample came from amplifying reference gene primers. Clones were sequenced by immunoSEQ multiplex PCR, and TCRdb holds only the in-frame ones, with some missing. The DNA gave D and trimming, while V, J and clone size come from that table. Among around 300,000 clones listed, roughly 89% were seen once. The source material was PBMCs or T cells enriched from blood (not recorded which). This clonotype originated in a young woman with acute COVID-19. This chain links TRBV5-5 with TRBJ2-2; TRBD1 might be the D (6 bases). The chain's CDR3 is CASRAPGTPTGELFF. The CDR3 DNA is TGTGCCAGCAGAGCCCCCGGGACACCGACCGGGGAGCTGTTTTTT.